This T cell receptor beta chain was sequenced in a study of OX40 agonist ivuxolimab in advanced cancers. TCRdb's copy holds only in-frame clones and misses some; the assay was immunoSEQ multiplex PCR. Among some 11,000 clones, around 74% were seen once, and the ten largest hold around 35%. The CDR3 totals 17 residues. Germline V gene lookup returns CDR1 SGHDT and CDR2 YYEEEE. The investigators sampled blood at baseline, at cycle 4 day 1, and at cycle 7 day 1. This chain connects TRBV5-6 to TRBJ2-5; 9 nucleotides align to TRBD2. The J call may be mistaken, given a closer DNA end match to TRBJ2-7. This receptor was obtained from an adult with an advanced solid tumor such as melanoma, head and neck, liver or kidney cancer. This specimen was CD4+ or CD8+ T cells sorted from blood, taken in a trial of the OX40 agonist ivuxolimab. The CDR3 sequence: CASSIAFGLASSYEQYF. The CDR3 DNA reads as TGTGCCAGCAGCATAGCCTTCGGACTAGCGTCTTCCTACGAGCAGTACTTC.